These 30 T cell receptor beta chains came from one sample sequenced in a study of Tregs in tolerant kidney transplant recipients (dated 2019 in TCRdb). Libraries were made using the immunoSEQ multiplex PCR assay. Here the immuneACCESS table is served through TCRdb, limited to in-frame sequences with V and J called. Missing clones are a known gap in these copies; in checked studies unresolved V genes cover under half, and the rest lacks a known reason. The sample table lists 75,000 to 95,000 clones, more than 90% of them with a count of one. Roughly 5% of the sample lies in the top ten. Sequencing input: CD8+ T cells from blood. The receptors shown here come from a human donor in good health.

The V and J genes are TRBV27 and TRBJ1-2; TRBD1 agrees at 11 bases. Germline values: CDR1 MNHEY, CDR2 SMNVEV (reference sequence). The CDR3 runs 16 residues. After removal of 4 bases from V and 0 bases from J, the junction contained 4 bases not matched to a gene. The CDR3 coding sequence is TGTGCCAGCAGTTCCGGGACAGGGGGTACTAACTATGGCTACACCTTC. The encoded protein is CASSSGTGGTNYGYTF.

This clone was counted a single time. Written as DNA, the CDR3 is TGCAGTGCTCCGTTGTACACCTTC. Translation: CSAPLYTF. J is TRBJ1-2 and V is TRBV20-1, with unresolved D. V dropped 5 bases and J dropped 11 bases, with 6 bases sitting between them. This CDR3 region has 8 residues. The germline CDR1 and CDR2 sequences are DFQATT and SNEGSKA (reference sequence).

The CDR3 DNA reads as TGTGCCAGCAGTTACTCAACGGCGCCCGGCATCTGGGGCTACACCTTC. The encoded protein is CASSYSTAPGIWGYTF. The gene calls are TRBV6-5 and TRBJ1-2; D remains unclear. Trimming took 0 bases from V and 8 from J, leaving 19 bases between them. Per germline, CDR1 MNHEY and CDR2 SVGAGI. The CDR3 runs to 16 residues.

This clone was seen more than once but under ten times. The chain links TRBV21-1 to TRBJ1-2. TRBV21-1 is listed as a pseudogene. This CDR3 has 11 residues. The DNA for the CDR3 is TGTGCCAGCCCTAGCGGGTCCGGCTACACCTTC. Encoded protein: CASPSGSGYTF.

V usage is TRBV2 and J usage is TRBJ2-5; D might be TRBD2 (7 bases). Trimming removed 1 base from V and 1 base from J, with 16 bases in between. There are 17 residues in the CDR3. CDR1 is SNHLY and CDR2 is FYNNEI in the germline V gene. CDR3 DNA sequence: TGTGCCAGCAGTGAAGATTTCGCGGGGGCCGGCCAAGAGACCCAGTACTTC. Protein: CASSEDFAGAGQETQYF.

This clone was seen more than once but under ten times. The sample has other DNA sequences that encode this CDR3 too. This rearrangement joins TRBV27 to TRBJ1-5; weak D call: TRBD1 (5 bases). This CDR3 contains 14 residues. The V end was cut by 3 bases, the J end by 4 bases, with 10 bases between. Germline V lookup: CDR1 MNHEY, CDR2 SMNVEV (reference sequence). The chain's CDR3 is CASSFGADNQPQHF. CDR3 nucleotides: TGTGCCAGCAGTTTCGGGGCAGATAATCAGCCCCAGCATTTT.

This chain connects TRBV5-1 to TRBJ2-7; 9 positions match TRBD1. V was pared by 5 bases and J by 2 bases, with 2 bases of the junction left unmatched. This CDR3 comprises 13 residues. The germline CDR1 and CDR2 sequences are SGHRS and YFSETQ. Here the CDR3 DNA reads TGCGCCAGCAGGGGACAGGGTCCCTACGAGCAGTACTTC. This encodes CASRGQGPYEQYF.

The chain recombines TRBV30 with TRBJ1-1; D is uncertain. Germline V CDR1 and CDR2: GTSNPN, SVGIG (reference sequence). The CDR3 is 13 amino acids. With 0 bases removed from V and 5 bases from J, the gap between germline ends came to 10 bases. The CDR3, as DNA: TGTGCCTGGAGTGTCCTTCCTGGGACTGAAGCTTTCTTT. Translation gives CAWSVLPGTEAFF.

The J gene is TRBJ1-3, the V gene TRBV30, with D uncertain. Between the trimmed V and J ends, which lost 0 bases and 0 bases, there was a span of 12 bases. In germline, CDR1 is GTSNPN, CDR2 SVGIG (reference sequence). The CDR3 extends over 16 amino acids. The CDR3 sequence: CAWSVTGWHSGNTIYF. The CDR3, as DNA: TGTGCCTGGAGTGTAACGGGATGGCACTCTGGAAACACCATATATTTT.

The V and J genes are TRBV6-5 and TRBJ2-5; 7 bases line up with TRBD2. Per the germline V gene, CDR1 is MNHEY and CDR2 is SVGAGI. This CDR3 has 15 amino acids. The V and J ends lost 2 bases and 5 bases, in that order; junction bases with no gene match: 8. DNA of the CDR3: TGTGCCAGCAGTTACGGGATCGGACTAGTCGAGACCCAGTACTTC. Translation: CASSYGIGLVETQYF.

The chain recombines TRBV2 with TRBJ1-2, with a weak D call TRBD1 (6 bases). V lost 5 bases and J lost 4, with 17 bases in between. This CDR3 has 15 amino acids. The V gene's germline CDR1 is SNHLY and CDR2 FYNNEI. CDR3 bases: TGTGCCAGCAGTCCATACGACAGGAATCTCTATGGCTACACCTTC. Translating gives CASSPYDRNLYGYTF.

The V gene is TRBV4-1, the J gene TRBJ1-2; 12 bases align to TRBD1. J lost 3 bases, V lost 4 bases, and 3 bases had no gene match. The CDR3 consists of 15 residues. Germline CDR1 and CDR2: MGHRA and YSYEKL. As DNA, the CDR3 is TGCGCCAGCAGCCCGGGGACAGGGGGCCACTATGGCTACACCTTC. Residues: CASSPGTGGHYGYTF.

V and J are TRBV6-5 and TRBJ2-7; 8 nucleotides line up with TRBD1. Unmatched junction bases numbered 5, after V lost 1 base and J lost 3 bases. The CDR3 loop spans 15 amino acids. Germline-derived CDR1 and CDR2 are MNHEY and SVGAGI. As DNA, the CDR3 is TGTGCCAGCAGTTACTACCAGGGGGCATTCTACGAGCAGTACTTC. It yields the protein CASSYYQGAFYEQYF.

The chain joins TRBV7-3 to TRBJ2-7, with unresolved D. Trimming shortened V by 3 bases and J by 5 bases, and 11 bases separated the two germline ends. The CDR3 runs to 13 residues. Looked up from germline, CDR1 is SGHTA and CDR2 is FQGTGA. The CDR3 coding sequence is TGTGCCAGCAGCTTGGGTTCTGAAAACGAGCAGTACTTC. Translating it yields CASSLGSENEQYF.

The chain couples TRBV10-2 to TRBJ2-7; D is unclear. CDR3 length: 16 residues. Germline V lookup: CDR1 WSHSY, CDR2 SAAADI. Trimming took off 0 bases at V and 0 bases at J, with 12 bases between the two ends. As DNA, the CDR3 is TGCGCCAGCAGTGAGTCGGACGCCTCGTTCTCCTACGAGCAGTACTTC. It codes for CASSESDASFSYEQYF.

The chain employs TRBV19 and TRBJ2-7, with 8 bases identical to TRBD1. CDR1 is LNHDA and CDR2 is SQIVND in the germline V gene (reference sequence). V lost 10 bases and J lost 1; bases outside the gene matches: 9. This CDR3 spans 14 amino acids. The CDR3, as DNA: TGTGCCACAGTTAATCGGGACAGGTCCTACGAGCAGTACTTC. Translation: CATVNRDRSYEQYF.

This chain uses TRBV6-1 with TRBJ1-6; D possibly corresponds to TRBD1 (6 bases). The CDR3 is 17 amino acids. CDR1 MNHNS and CDR2 SASEGT come from the germline V gene. Trimming removed 4 bases at V and 3 bases at J, with 16 bases between. CDR3 residues: CASSAPEGGIYNSPLHF. Written as DNA, the CDR3 is TGTGCCAGCAGTGCTCCCGAAGGGGGAATCTATAATTCACCCCTCCACTTT.

The CDR3 spells CASSLDRTNYNEQFF. The CDR3 DNA sequence: TGCGCCAGCAGCCTCGACAGGACGAATTACAATGAGCAGTTCTTC. V gene TRBV4-1 combines with J gene TRBJ2-1; D is possibly TRBD1 (6 bases). The CDR3 consists of 15 residues. The V and J ends lost 4 bases and 4 bases respectively, with 14 bases between them. Germline V gene data show CDR1 as MGHRA and CDR2 as YSYEKL.

This clone was counted only a few times. V is TRBV10-1 and J is TRBJ2-3, with a weak D call TRBD1 (5 bases). V lost 3 bases and J 1 base, leaving 11 bases between the germline ends. The CDR3 has 15 amino acids. Germline-derived CDR1 and CDR2 are WNHNN and SYGVQD (reference sequence). The CDR3 DNA sequence: TGCGCCAGCAGTGACTTTTCGACAGGCACAGATACGCAGTATTTT. As protein: CASSDFSTGTDTQYF.

The rearrangement joins TRBV9 to TRBJ2-6; a possible D gene is TRBD1 (6 bases). The CDR3 has 16 amino acids. V was trimmed by 4 bases and J by 2 bases, leaving 13 bases between them. CDR1 and CDR2 from the germline V gene are SGDLS and YYNGEE. The DNA of the CDR3 is TGTGCCAGCAGCTCGCGGACAGCCCCTGGGGCCAACGTCCTGACTTTC. Translated: CASSSRTAPGANVLTF. The full variable domain, its missing parts supplied by reference TRBV9 and TRBJ2-6, is DSGVTQTPKHLITATGQRVTLRCSPRSGDLSVYWYQQSLDQGLQFLIQYYNGEERAKGNILERFSAQQFPDLHSELNLSSLELGDSALYFCASSSRTAPGANVLTFGAGSRLTVL.

The V call is TRBV5-1, the J call TRBJ1-2; D perhaps matches TRBD1 (5 bases). The germline V and J ends were trimmed by 3 bases and 4 bases, with 13 bases remaining between them. Per germline, CDR1 SGHRS and CDR2 YFSETQ. This CDR3 spans 14 amino acids. The CDR3 loop reads CASSWGEGSYGYTF. The CDR3 nucleotides are TGCGCCAGCAGCTGGGGGGAGGGAAGCTATGGCTACACCTTC.

The V call is TRBV15, the J call TRBJ2-7, with 10 bases fitting TRBD2. The CDR3 runs to 15 residues. With 3 bases clipped from V and 5 bases from J, the junction kept 7 bases outside the gene matches. CDR1 is LNHNV and CDR2 is YYDKDF in the germline V gene (reference sequence). The chain's CDR3 is CATSSDLAGAHEQYF. The DNA for the CDR3 is TGTGCCACCAGCAGTGATCTAGCGGGAGCCCACGAGCAGTACTTC.

This clone was found once. The rearrangement links TRBV27 to TRBJ2-7; a weak D match, TRBD1 (6 bases). The CDR3 covers 18 residues. V lost 8 bases to trimming and J lost 3 bases, with 29 bases between them. Per germline, CDR1 MNHEY and CDR2 SMNVEV (reference sequence). CDR3 region: CASASPTSVGTRNYEQYF. The DNA for the CDR3 is TGTGCCAGCGCATCTCCTACATCCGTCGGGACACGCAACTACGAGCAGTACTTC.

This sequence joins TRBV6-5 and TRBJ2-7, with 7 bases matching TRBD1. The CDR3 is 16 amino acids. Germline V gene lookup returns CDR1 MNHEY and CDR2 SVGAGI. V was pared by 0 bases and J by 3 bases, with 8 bases of the junction left unmatched. In nucleotides, the CDR3 is TGTGCCAGCAGTTACTCAATCCGGACAGGAAACTACGAGCAGTACTTC. This codes for CASSYSIRTGNYEQYF.

V usage is TRBV7-8 and J usage is TRBJ1-1; a weak D match, TRBD1 (5 bases). There are 16 residues in the CDR3. CDR1 is SGHVS and CDR2 is FQNEAQ in the germline V gene. V lost 5 bases, J lost 0 bases, and 16 bases lay in between. CDR3 sequence: CASSPSAGLVNTEAFF. In DNA form, the CDR3 reads TGTGCCAGCAGCCCAAGCGCAGGGTTGGTGAACACTGAAGCTTTCTTT.

The V call is TRBV6-4, the J call TRBJ2-3; D perhaps matches TRBD1 (7 bases). The CDR3 is 15 amino acids. Trimming took 4 bases from V and 3 from J, leaving 14 bases between them. From germline, CDR1 is MRHNA and CDR2 SNTAGT. CDR3 nucleotides: TGTGCCAGCAGTGTTATCGCAGGGGGGACAGATACGCAGTATTTT. Encoded protein: CASSVIAGGTDTQYF.

The CDR3 here is CASTRQGSRNEQYF. The DNA for the CDR3 is TGTGCCAGCACGCGACAGGGGAGTCGGAACGAGCAGTACTTC. The chain links TRBV27 to TRBJ2-7; 8 positions agree with TRBD1. The germline CDR1 and CDR2 sequences are MNHEY and SMNVEV (reference sequence). This CDR3 is 14 amino acids long. J was trimmed by 5 bases and V by 7 bases; bases with no gene match: 10.

This chain connects TRBV1 to TRBJ2-7; the D segment call TRBD2 is taken from the table without a DNA check. TRBV1 is a pseudogene. The CDR3 is 15 residues long. CDR3 DNA sequence: TGCACCAGCAGCCAAACGAGCGGGAGTACCTACGAGCAGTACTTC. This encodes CTSSQTSGSTYEQYF.

J is TRBJ2-7 and V is TRBV19; D is unresolved. Trimming took off 7 bases at V and 5 bases at J, with 18 bases between the two ends. The germline V gene has CDR1 LNHDA and CDR2 SQIVND (reference sequence). The CDR3 consists of 14 residues. The CDR3 nucleotides are TGTGCCAGTACCTCCTCCCCCCTAGAGGACGAGCAGTACTTC. Its protein product is CASTSSPLEDEQYF. Full variable domain (rest looked up from reference TRBV19 and TRBJ2-7): DGGITQSPKYLFRKEGQNVTLSCEQNLNHDAMYWYRQDPGQGLRLIYYSQIVNDFQKGDIAEGYSVSREKKESFPLTVTSAQKNPTAFYLCASTSSPLEDEQYFGPGTRLTVT.

The J gene is TRBJ2-7, the V gene TRBV4-1; D ambiguous. Trimming cost V 2 bases and J 1 base, with 9 bases left between them. CDR3 length: 14 amino acids. Per germline, CDR1 MGHRA and CDR2 YSYEKL. CDR3 in amino acids: CASSQPGRSYEQYF. The DNA for the CDR3 is TGCGCCAGCAGCCAACCTGGCAGGTCCTACGAGCAGTACTTC.